A single sample gave rise to the 25 T cell receptor beta chains below, sequenced in a study of radiation and T cells in renal cell carcinoma (dated by TCRdb to the early 2020s). The receptor library was made with the immunoSEQ multiplex PCR assay. TCRdb holds this immuneACCESS table with in-frame rearrangements only. Some clones are missing; in checked studies, unresolved V genes explain under half, and the rest has no known cause. For this sample the table gives around 180,000 clones, of which 88% were detected only once. The leading ten clones occupy over 9% of the sample. Read against the paper, the sample's time point label means: blood 4 weeks post-SBRT, at nephrectomy. The treatment or condition label on this specimen signifies: 15 Gy SBRT to primary tumor, nephrectomy 4 weeks later. This specimen was blood, taken from a patient whose treatment included radiotherapy and nephrectomy. These receptors all stem from a woman aged 45 to 65 with renal cell carcinoma.

This clone has a handful of counts. This chain joins TRBV18 and TRBJ2-7; D might be TRBD1 (5 bases). This CDR3 has 15 residues. The V end lost 0 bases, the J end lost 2 bases, and 11 bases lay between the germline ends. Looked up from germline, CDR1 is KGHSH and CDR2 is LQKENI. The CDR3 loop reads CASSPPSRGTYEQYF. In DNA form, the CDR3 reads TGTGCCAGCTCACCACCCTCTAGGGGTACCTACGAGCAGTACTTC.

V and J are TRBV7-2 and TRBJ2-6; D is undetermined. V was shortened by 2 bases and J by 3 bases, with 8 bases between the two germline ends. The germline V gene has CDR1 SGHTA and CDR2 FQGNSA. The CDR3 contains 15 residues. CDR3: CASSLNVFGANVLTF. The CDR3 DNA reads as TGTGCCAGCAGCTTAAATGTATTTGGGGCCAACGTCCTGACTTTC.

The gene calls are TRBV5-6 and TRBJ2-3, with unresolved D. Deletions cut 4 bases from V and 3 bases from J, with 18 bases between. CDR3 length: 16 amino acids. The germline V gene encodes CDR1 SGHDT and CDR2 YYEEEE. The CDR3 DNA reads TGTGCCAGCAGCCCCCTGGGAAGGGATCCAACAGATACGCAGTATTTT. Protein sequence: CASSPLGRDPTDTQYF. Combining the CDR3 with reference TRBV5-6 and TRBJ2-3 gives the whole variable domain DAGVTQSPTHLIKTRGQQVTLRCSPKSGHDTVSWYQQALGQGPQFIFQYYEEEERQRGNFPDRFSGHQFPNYSSELNVNALLLGDSALYLCASSPLGRDPTDTQYFGPGTRLTVL.

The rearrangement joins TRBV10-3 to TRBJ2-7; TRBD1 aligns across 9 bases. Germline V CDR1 and CDR2: ENHRY, SYGVKD. With 0 bases clipped from V and 2 bases from J, the junction kept 8 bases outside the gene matches. There are 17 residues in the CDR3. The CDR3 region is CAISESGEQGATYEQYF. The CDR3, as DNA: TGTGCCATCAGTGAGTCGGGAGAACAGGGGGCAACCTACGAGCAGTACTTC.

This clone showed up just once. The rearrangement uses TRBV2 and TRBJ1-5; 7 nucleotides match TRBD1. Trimming at V came to 10 bases and at J to 4 bases, leaving 7 bases not matched to a gene. The CDR3 covers 13 residues. Germline-derived CDR1 and CDR2 are SNHLY and FYNNEI. The CDR3 is CATSDRRNQPQHF. The CDR3 coding sequence is TGTGCCACCTCGGACAGGCGGAATCAGCCCCAGCATTTT.

V and J are TRBV5-4 and TRBJ1-6, with 7 bases aligning to TRBD1. CDR1 and CDR2 from the germline V gene are SGHNT and YYREEE (reference sequence). The CDR3 loop spans 16 amino acids. The J segment lost 6 bases and the V segment lost 3 bases, leaving 9 bases of the junction unmatched. Here the CDR3 DNA reads TGTGCCAGCAGCTACTCCCCCGGGACAGCTAATTCACCCCTCCACTTT. It encodes CASSYSPGTANSPLHF.

The gene calls are TRBV5-5 and TRBJ2-7, with TRBD1 matching 9 bases. The J segment lost 4 bases and the V segment lost 3 bases, leaving 8 bases of the junction unmatched. The CDR3 covers 15 residues. Germline V gene data show CDR1 as SGHKS and CDR2 as YYEKEE (reference sequence). CDR3 in DNA: TGTGCCAGCAGCTCTGACAGGGGGGTGCTATACGAGCAGTACTTC. It yields the protein CASSSDRGVLYEQYF.

V is TRBV5-1 and J is TRBJ2-3; D tentatively reads TRBD1 or TRBD2 (5 bases each). Trimming cost V 3 bases and J 10 bases, with 18 bases left between them. CDR1 SGHRS and CDR2 YFSETQ come from the germline V gene. The CDR3 loop spans 14 amino acids. DNA of the CDR3: TGCGCCAGCAGCTCAAGAGGGGAACGGGACCCGCAGTATTTT. Protein sequence: CASSSRGERDPQYF.

This chain uses TRBV7-9 with TRBJ1-1; D possibly corresponds to TRBD1 (6 bases). The CDR3 spans 16 residues. Germline V gene lookup returns CDR1 SEHNR and CDR2 FQNEAQ (reference sequence). V lost 2 bases, J lost 1 base, and 14 bases lay in between. The CDR3 region is CASSLRGRLKNTEAFF. The CDR3 region has the DNA TGTGCCAGCAGCTTAAGGGGGAGGCTCAAGAACACTGAAGCTTTCTTT.

The DNA for the CDR3 is TGTGCCAGCAGCTTAGGGGGAAATTCACCCCTCCACTTT. It codes for CASSLGGNSPLHF. The chain joins TRBV7-3 to TRBJ1-6, with D possibly matching TRBD1 (5 bases). Germline CDR1 SGHTA, CDR2 FQGTGA. V lost 2 bases to trimming and J lost 7 bases, with 6 bases between them. The CDR3 covers 13 residues.

Comment on this clone: An end of the junction differs from the germline gene, which may be a read error. The gene calls are TRBV7-8 and TRBJ2-5, with a weak D call TRBD1 (5 bases). Germline V gives CDR1 SGHVS, CDR2 FQNEAQ. The CDR3 runs to 15 residues. In DNA form, the CDR3 reads TGTGCCAGCAGCAACCGCTTAGACAGTCAAGAAACCCAGTACTTC. This translates into CASSNRLDSQETQYF.

The chain employs TRBV29-1 and TRBJ2-1; 8 nucleotides align to TRBD1. V gave up 1 base and J gave up 8 bases; unmatched junction bases: 10. CDR1 SQVTM and CDR2 ANQGSEA come from the germline V gene. This CDR3 has 15 amino acids. The chain's CDR3 is CSVEGARGRQDEQFF. The CDR3 DNA reads as TGCAGCGTTGAAGGGGCCAGGGGGCGCCAAGATGAGCAGTTCTTC.

In its sample, this clone was seen once. The V and J genes are TRBV6-1 and TRBJ2-7; 10 bases are a match to TRBD1. The J segment lost 2 bases and the V segment lost 5 bases, leaving 6 bases of the junction unmatched. CDR1 and CDR2 from the germline V gene are MNHNS and SASEGT. This CDR3 has 15 amino acids. DNA of the CDR3: TGTGCCAGCAGTCTAGCCGGGACAGGGGCCTACGAGCAGTACTTC. Amino acids: CASSLAGTGAYEQYF.

J is TRBJ2-1 and V is TRBV11-1, with 7 bases lining up with TRBD1. V was clipped by 1 base and J by 6 bases; unmatched bases: 6. The germline V gene encodes CDR1 SGHAT and CDR2 FQDESV (reference sequence). The CDR3 runs 15 residues. The CDR3 nucleotides are TGTGCCAGCAGCTTAGGAGACAGGGTTCTCAATGAGCAGTTCTTC. Protein sequence: CASSLGDRVLNEQFF.

The chain is built from TRBV5-1 and TRBJ2-5; 10 bases are shared with TRBD1. The CDR3 consists of 15 residues. Trimming at V came to 3 bases and at J to 5 bases, leaving 7 bases not matched to a gene. Germline CDR1 SGHRS, CDR2 YFSETQ. This CDR3 reads CASSSGTGALETQYF. The CDR3 DNA is TGCGCCAGCAGCTCCGGGACAGGGGCCTTGGAGACCCAGTACTTC.

The chain combines TRBV7-2 with TRBJ1-1, with D possibly being TRBD1 (6 bases). The germline V gene encodes CDR1 SGHTA and CDR2 FQGNSA. Trimming took 2 bases from V and 4 from J, leaving 11 bases between them. This CDR3 is built from 14 residues. CDR3 sequence reads: CASSLSTGGTEAFF. CDR3 coding DNA: TGTGCCAGCAGCTTATCGACAGGTGGCACTGAAGCTTTCTTT.

The chain joins TRBV19 to TRBJ2-5, with a tentative D call TRBD2 (5 bases). Trimming removed 7 bases from V and 4 bases from J, with 16 bases in between. Germline CDR1 LNHDA, CDR2 SQIVND (reference sequence). The CDR3 length is 14 residues. CDR3 sequence reads: CASTPEGQVETQYF. The CDR3 DNA reads as TGTGCCAGTACCCCAGAGGGCCAGGTAGAGACCCAGTACTTC.

V usage is TRBV10-1 and J usage is TRBJ1-1; D gene ambiguous. Trimming took 6 bases from V and 1 from J, leaving 9 bases between them. The CDR3 contains 13 residues. Germline CDR1 reads WNHNN; CDR2 reads SYGVQD (reference sequence). For the CDR3, the DNA is TGCGCCAGCAGGGACTCTCCGAACACTGAAGCTTTCTTT. This encodes CASRDSPNTEAFF.

The V and J genes are TRBV5-5 and TRBJ2-2, with D perhaps TRBD1 (6 bases). The germline gives CDR1 SGHKS, CDR2 YYEKEE (reference sequence). V was clipped by 2 bases and J by 0 bases, with 8 bases between them. The CDR3 spans 15 residues. CDR3 bases: TGTGCCAGCAGCTTCAGGGACACGAACACCGGGGAGCTGTTTTTT. It is translated as CASSFRDTNTGELFF.

The rearrangement joins TRBV29-1 to TRBJ1-5; the D gene is possibly TRBD1 (6 bases). Per the germline V gene, CDR1 is SQVTM and CDR2 is ANQGSEA. This CDR3 comprises 13 residues. V was clipped by 5 bases and J by 7 bases, with 15 bases between them. The CDR3, as DNA: TGCAGCGTTCGGACAGAAAAGGAGCAGCCCCAGCATTTT. This encodes CSVRTEKEQPQHF.

This sequence joins TRBV30 and TRBJ2-3; weak D call: TRBD2 (6 bases). The V end was cut by 4 bases, the J end by 3 bases, with 11 bases between. The CDR3 length is 13 residues. CDR1 and CDR2 from the germline V gene are GTSNPN and SVGIG (reference sequence). CDR3 in DNA: TGTGCCTGGAACCAGCGGGTAACAGATACGCAGTATTTT. Its translation is CAWNQRVTDTQYF.

V gene TRBV7-9 combines with J gene TRBJ1-5; the match to TRBD1 covers 8 bases. V trimming: 4 bases; J trimming: 1 base; junction bases outside the gene matches: 12. Germline V gene sequence: CDR1 SEHNR, CDR2 FQNEAQ (reference sequence). The CDR3 totals 18 residues. Here the CDR3 reads CASSSSGTGGLSNQPQHF. The CDR3 DNA reads TGTGCCAGCAGCTCATCAGGGACAGGAGGATTGAGCAATCAGCCCCAGCATTTT.

V gene TRBV5-1 combines with J gene TRBJ1-6; no definite D call. CDR3 length: 13 residues. Germline V gene lookup returns CDR1 SGHRS and CDR2 YFSETQ. The ends were cut back, 4 bases at V and 13 bases at J, with 15 bases in the middle. The CDR3 loop is CASSPNSGEPLHF. CDR3 DNA: TGCGCCAGCAGCCCCAATAGTGGTGAGCCCCTCCACTTT.

This rearrangement joins TRBV19 to TRBJ1-1; D is uncertain. The V end was cut by 6 bases, the J end by 4 bases, with 12 bases between. The CDR3 has 13 amino acids. CDR1 and CDR2 from the germline V gene are LNHDA and SQIVND (reference sequence). The CDR3 reads CASRTQEGTEAFF. CDR3 DNA: TGTGCCAGTAGAACCCAAGAGGGCACTGAAGCTTTCTTT.

CDR3 loop: CASRTGTGRTYEQYF. Here the CDR3 DNA reads TGTGCCAGCAGAACCGGGACAGGACGTACCTACGAGCAGTACTTC. The chain carries TRBV6-5 and TRBJ2-7, with 8 bases lining up with TRBD1. Germline CDR1 is MNHEY and CDR2 is SVGAGI. The length of the CDR3 is 15 residues. Trimming removed 6 bases from V and 2 bases from J; junction bases left unmatched: 9.